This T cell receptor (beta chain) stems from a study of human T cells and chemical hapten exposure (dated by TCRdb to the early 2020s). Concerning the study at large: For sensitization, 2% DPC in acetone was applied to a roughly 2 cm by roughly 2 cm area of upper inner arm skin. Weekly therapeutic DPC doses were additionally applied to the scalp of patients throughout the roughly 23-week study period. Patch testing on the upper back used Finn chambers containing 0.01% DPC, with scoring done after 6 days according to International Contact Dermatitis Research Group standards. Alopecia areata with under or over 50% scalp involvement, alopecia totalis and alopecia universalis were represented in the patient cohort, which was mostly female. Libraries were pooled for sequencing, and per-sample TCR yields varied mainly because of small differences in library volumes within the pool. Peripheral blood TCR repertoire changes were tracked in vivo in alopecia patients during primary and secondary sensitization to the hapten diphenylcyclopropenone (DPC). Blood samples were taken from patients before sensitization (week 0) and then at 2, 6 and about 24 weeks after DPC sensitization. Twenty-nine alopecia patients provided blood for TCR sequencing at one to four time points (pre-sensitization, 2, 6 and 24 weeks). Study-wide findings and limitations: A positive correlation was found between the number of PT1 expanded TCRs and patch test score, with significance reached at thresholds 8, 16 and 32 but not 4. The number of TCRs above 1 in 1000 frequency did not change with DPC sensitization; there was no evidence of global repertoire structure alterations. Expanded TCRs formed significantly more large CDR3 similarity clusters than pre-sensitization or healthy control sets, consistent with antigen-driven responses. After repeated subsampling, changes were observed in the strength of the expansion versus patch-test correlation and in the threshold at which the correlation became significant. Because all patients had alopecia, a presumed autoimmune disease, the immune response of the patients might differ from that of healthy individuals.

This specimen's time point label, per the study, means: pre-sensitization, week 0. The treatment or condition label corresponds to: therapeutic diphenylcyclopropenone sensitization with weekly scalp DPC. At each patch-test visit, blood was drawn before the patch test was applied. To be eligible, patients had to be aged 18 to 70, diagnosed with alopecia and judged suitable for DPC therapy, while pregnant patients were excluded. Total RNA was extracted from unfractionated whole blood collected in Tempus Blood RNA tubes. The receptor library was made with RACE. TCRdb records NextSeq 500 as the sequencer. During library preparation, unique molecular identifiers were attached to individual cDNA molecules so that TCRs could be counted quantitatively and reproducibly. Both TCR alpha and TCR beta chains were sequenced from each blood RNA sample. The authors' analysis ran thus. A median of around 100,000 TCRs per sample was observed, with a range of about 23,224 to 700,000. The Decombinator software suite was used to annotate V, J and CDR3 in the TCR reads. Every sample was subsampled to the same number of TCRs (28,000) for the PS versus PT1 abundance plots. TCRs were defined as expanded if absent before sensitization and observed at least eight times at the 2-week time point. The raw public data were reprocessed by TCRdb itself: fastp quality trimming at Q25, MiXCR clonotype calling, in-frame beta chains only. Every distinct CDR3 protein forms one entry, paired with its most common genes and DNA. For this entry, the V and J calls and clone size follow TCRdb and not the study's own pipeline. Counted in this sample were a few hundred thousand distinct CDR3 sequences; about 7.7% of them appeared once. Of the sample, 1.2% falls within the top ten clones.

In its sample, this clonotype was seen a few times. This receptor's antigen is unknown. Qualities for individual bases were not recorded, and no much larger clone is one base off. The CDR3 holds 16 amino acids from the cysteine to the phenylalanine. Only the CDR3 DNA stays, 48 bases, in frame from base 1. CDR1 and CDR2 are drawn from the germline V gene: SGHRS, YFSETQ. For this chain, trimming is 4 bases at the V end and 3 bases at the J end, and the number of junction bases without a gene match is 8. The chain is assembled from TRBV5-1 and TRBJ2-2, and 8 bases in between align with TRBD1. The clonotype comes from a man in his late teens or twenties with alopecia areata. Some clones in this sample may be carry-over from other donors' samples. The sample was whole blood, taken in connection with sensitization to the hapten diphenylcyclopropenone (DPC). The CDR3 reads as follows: CASSRAGQGDTGELFF. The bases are TGCGCCAGCAGCCGCGCTGGACAGGGAGACACCGGGGAGCTGTTTTTT.